Below, 16 T cell receptor beta chains from the same sample are listed, as sequenced in a study of cytotoxic CD8 clonotypes in ibrutinib-treated CLL. TCRdb's table, derived via immunoSEQ multiplex PCR, lists solely in-frame clones and lacks some. The sample records 150,000 to 200,000 clones, 81% being singletons. This specimen was PBMCs, taken after 12 months of ibrutinib treatment. These receptors were collected from a human donor with chronic lymphocytic leukemia.

The V and J genes are TRBV9 and TRBJ1-2; the D gene is possibly TRBD1 (5 bases). Germline loops: CDR1 SGDLS, CDR2 YYNGEE. The germline V and J ends were trimmed by 5 bases and 4 bases, with 15 bases remaining between them. The CDR3 covers 14 residues. In DNA, the CDR3 is TGTGCCAGCAGAGGGGTGGGGTCGACCTATGGCTACACCTTC. Amino acids: CASRGVGSTYGYTF. The whole variable domain, remainder taken from reference TRBV9 and TRBJ1-2, is DSGVTQTPKHLITATGQRVTLRCSPRSGDLSVYWYQQSLDQGLQFLIQYYNGEERAKGNILERFSAQQFPDLHSELNLSSLELGDSALYFCASRGVGSTYGYTFGSGTRLTVV.

The V and J genes are TRBV20-1 and TRBJ2-3; tentatively, D is TRBD2 (5 bases). The CDR3 consists of 11 residues. Germline loops: CDR1 DFQATT, CDR2 SNEGSKA (reference sequence). V dropped 5 bases and J dropped 7 bases, with 10 bases sitting between them. The CDR3 nucleotides read TGCAGTGCTCCCCTAGCCTATACGCAGTATTTT. Its translation: CSAPLAYTQYF.

V is TRBV18 and J is TRBJ2-4; D is undetermined. The CDR3 sequence is 11 residues long. V was trimmed by 5 bases and J by 5 bases, leaving 4 bases between them. Per germline, CDR1 KGHSH and CDR2 LQKENI. The CDR3 sequence: CASSAQNIQYF. The CDR3 nucleotides are TGTGCCAGCTCAGCGCAAAACATTCAGTACTTC. Full variable domain (rest looked up from reference TRBV18 and TRBJ2-4): NAGVMQNPRHLVRRRGQEARLRCSPMKGHSHVYWYRQLPEEGLKFMVYLQKENIIDESGMPKERFSAEFPKEGPSILRIQQVVRGDSAAYFCASSAQNIQYFGAGTRLSVL.

The DNA of the CDR3 is TGTGCCAGCAGTGATCTGGTAACAGGGAAAGCTGAAGCTTTCTTT. This encodes CASSDLVTGKAEAFF. The V and J genes are TRBV25-1 and TRBJ1-1, with D possibly matching TRBD1 (6 bases). The CDR3 covers 15 residues. Germline values: CDR1 MGHDK, CDR2 SYGVNS. V was cut by 3 bases and J by 6 bases, with 17 bases left in between.

The V call is TRBV9, the J call TRBJ2-2, with 7 nucleotides matching TRBD1. The CDR3 loop spans 16 amino acids. V dropped 4 bases and J dropped 5; count of bases not matched to a gene: 11. CDR1 is SGDLS and CDR2 is YYNGEE in the germline V gene. CDR3 coding DNA: TGTGCCAGCAGCCAGATCTCAGGGGGACGTACCGGGGAGCTGTTTTTT. Translation: CASSQISGGRTGELFF. The full variable domain, completed using reference TRBV9 and TRBJ2-2, is DSGVTQTPKHLITATGQRVTLRCSPRSGDLSVYWYQQSLDQGLQFLIQYYNGEERAKGNILERFSAQQFPDLHSELNLSSLELGDSALYFCASSQISGGRTGELFFGEGSRLTVL.

The count of this clone is one. This chain connects TRBV6-6 to TRBJ1-2; D is unclear. CDR3 size: 15 residues. Per germline, CDR1 MNHNY and CDR2 SVGAGI (reference sequence). Trimming took 2 bases from V and 2 from J, leaving 12 bases between them. The CDR3 protein is CASSYGGSINYGYTF. The CDR3 DNA reads as TGTGCCAGCAGTTACGGCGGCAGCATCAACTATGGCTACACCTTC.

The genes are TRBV2 and TRBJ2-5; weak D call: TRBD2 (7 bases). Looked up from germline, CDR1 is SNHLY and CDR2 is FYNNEI. CDR3 length equals 14 residues. Between the trimmed V and J ends, which lost 3 bases and 5 bases, there was a span of 13 bases. This chain's CDR3 is CASSDPRGGETQYF. For the CDR3, the DNA is TGTGCCAGCAGTGACCCGAGGGGGGGGGAGACCCAGTACTTC.

CDR3 DNA sequence: TGTGCCAGCAGTAGTTCGGGATTTCTGCAGCCCCAGCATTTT. Its protein product is CASSSSGFLQPQHF. The chain couples TRBV9 to TRBJ1-5; D unclear. Deletions cut 5 bases from V and 7 bases from J, with 16 bases between. CDR1 and CDR2 (germline): SGDLS, YYNGEE. This CDR3 has 14 residues.

J is TRBJ2-5 and V is TRBV2; TRBD1 aligns across 9 bases. V lost 1 base and J lost 5; bases outside the gene matches: 17. CDR1 is SNHLY, CDR2 FYNNEI, per germline. The CDR3 spans 19 residues. The CDR3 sequence is CASSEEGRGRTGVRETQYF. DNA for the CDR3: TGTGCCAGCAGTGAAGAAGGGCGGGGTCGGACAGGGGTTCGGGAGACCCAGTACTTC.

This clone was picked up a small number of times. The chain links TRBV6-5 to TRBJ1-5; D call uncertain. Trimming removed 3 bases from V and 4 bases from J, with 10 bases in between. The CDR3 spans 14 residues. In germline, CDR1 is MNHEY, CDR2 SVGAGI. The CDR3 loop reads CASSYDPGNQPQHF. The CDR3 DNA reads as TGTGCCAGCAGTTATGACCCGGGGAATCAGCCCCAGCATTTT.

V usage is TRBV1 and J usage is TRBJ2-3; the table's TRBD2 call for D was not verified on the DNA. TRBV1 is an annotated pseudogene. The CDR3 totals 20 residues. The DNA for the CDR3 is TGCACCAGCAGCCAAGAGGTGCGGCTAGCGGGGAGTCCTTGCACAGATACGCAGTATTTT. Translation: CTSSQEVRLAGSPCTDTQYF.

This chain links TRBV6-5 with TRBJ1-2, with TRBD1 as a possible D gene (5 bases). The CDR3 spans 14 residues. Germline V gives CDR1 MNHEY, CDR2 SVGAGI. V lost 6 bases, J lost 3 bases, and 14 bases lay in between. CDR3 in amino acids: CASRSPGGYYGYTF. Here the CDR3 DNA reads TGTGCCAGCAGGTCCCCCGGGGGGTACTATGGCTACACCTTC.

This clone has only a few counts. The chain links TRBV4-3 to TRBJ1-1; D gene uncertain. The CDR3 runs 18 residues. The V end was cut by 2 bases, the J end by 0 bases, with 19 bases between. CDR1 and CDR2 (germline): LGHNA, YSLEER. CDR3 bases: TGCGCCAGCAGCCAACCCGGCCTAGGGAAGGGAATGAACACTGAAGCTTTCTTT. This encodes CASSQPGLGKGMNTEAFF.

V usage is TRBV7-8 and J usage is TRBJ2-5; maybe TRBD2 (5 bases). TRBJ2-7 matches the DNA end more closely, so the J call is doubtful. The CDR3 consists of 14 residues. Germline assignment: CDR1 SGHVS and CDR2 FQNEAQ. CDR3 nucleotides: TGTGCCAGCAGCTTGGAGGCACGGGCCTACGAGCAGTACTTC. Translating gives CASSLEARAYEQYF.

V gene TRBV9 combines with J gene TRBJ2-3, with TRBD2 as a possible D gene (5 bases). This CDR3 comprises 15 residues. V shed 1 base and J shed 2 bases, with 11 bases lying between them. In germline, CDR1 is SGDLS, CDR2 YYNGEE. CDR3 in DNA: TGTGCCAGCAGCGTAAGCTCGGGGAACACAGATACGCAGTATTTT. Translation: CASSVSSGNTDTQYF.

This chain links TRBV5-1 with TRBJ2-5; D perhaps matches TRBD1 (6 bases). Trimming took off 4 bases at V and 0 bases at J, with 16 bases between the two ends. The CDR3 runs to 16 residues. Germline CDR1 reads SGHRS; CDR2 reads YFSETQ. The CDR3 spells CASSPRTASYQETQYF. CDR3 coding DNA: TGCGCCAGCAGCCCGAGGACAGCGTCGTACCAAGAGACCCAGTACTTC.